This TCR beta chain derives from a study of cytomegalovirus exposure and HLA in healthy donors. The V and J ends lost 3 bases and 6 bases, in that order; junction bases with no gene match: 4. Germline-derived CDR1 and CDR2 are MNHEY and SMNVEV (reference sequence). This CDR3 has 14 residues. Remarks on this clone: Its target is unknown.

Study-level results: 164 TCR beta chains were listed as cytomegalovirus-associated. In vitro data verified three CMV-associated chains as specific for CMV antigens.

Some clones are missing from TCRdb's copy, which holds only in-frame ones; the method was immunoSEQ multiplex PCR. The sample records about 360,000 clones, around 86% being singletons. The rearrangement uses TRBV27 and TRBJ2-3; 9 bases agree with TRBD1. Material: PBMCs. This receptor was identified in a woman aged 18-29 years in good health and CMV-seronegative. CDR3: CASSFDRGDDTQYF. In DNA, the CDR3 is TGTGCCAGCAGTTTTGACAGGGGGGATGATACGCAGTATTTT.